Below are 18 T cell receptor beta chains sequenced from a single sample in a study of T cells in Graves' hyperthyroidism and ophthalmopathy. RNA transcripts provided the source from which TCR beta CDR3 regions were amplified. RT-PCR in the first round (using the HTBI primer set) targeted the TCR CDR3. One entry per CDR3 protein results from TCRdb running MiXCR on the multiplex PCR reads. The table records 600,000 to 800,000 distinct CDR3 sequences, around 40% of them present only once. Sample: blood. The receptors stem from a woman in her thirties or forties with Graves' hyperthyroidism.

This clonotype showed up just once. A read error is likely here: a far larger clone is one base away. The chain links TRBV11-2 to TRBJ1-1, with 10 bases aligning to TRBD1. The CDR3 has 15 residues. Germline CDR1 reads SGHAT; CDR2 reads FQNNGV. Trimming took 3 bases from V and 2 from J; bases not matched to a gene: 3. This chain's CDR3 is CASSFGTGVNTEAFF. CDR3 DNA sequence: TGTGCCAGCAGCTTTGGGACAGGGGTTAACACTGAAGCTTTCTTT.

The sample holds many counts of this clonotype. This chain joins TRBV29-1 and TRBJ2-5; the D gene could be TRBD1 or TRBD2 (5 bases each). The CDR3 is 13 residues long. V was pared by 4 bases and J by 0 bases, with 9 bases between. Germline lookup yields CDR1 SQVTM and CDR2 ANQGSEA. CDR3 nucleotide sequence: TGCAGCGTTGCAGGGAGTGACCAAGAGACCCAGTACTTC. Protein sequence: CSVAGSDQETQYF. Based on the CDR3 plus reference TRBV29-1 and TRBJ2-5, the full variable domain is SAVISQKPSRDICQRGTSLTIQCQVDSQVTMMFWYRQQPGQSLTLIATANQGSEATYESGFVIDKFPISRPNLTFSTLTVSNMSPEDSSIYLCSVAGSDQETQYFGPGTRLLVL.

The chain is built from TRBV10-3 and TRBJ2-2, with 9 bases fitting TRBD1. CDR1 is ENHRY, CDR2 SYGVKD, per germline. V lost 2 bases and J lost 7; bases outside the gene matches: 8. The CDR3 consists of 16 residues. CDR3 nucleotide sequence: TGTGCCATCAGTGAGAAAGTGGACAGGGGCGGCGGGGAGCTGTTTTTT. Its protein is CAISEKVDRGGGELFF.

This clonotype showed up many times. J is TRBJ2-6 and V is TRBV14; D is ambiguous. The CDR3 sequence is 14 residues long. Trimming stripped 6 bases from V and 0 bases from J, with 6 bases between. CDR1 is SGHDN and CDR2 is FVKESK in the germline V gene. Written as DNA, the CDR3 is TGTGCCAGCAGTCCCCTCTCTGGGGCCAACGTCCTGACTTTC. Translating it yields CASSPLSGANVLTF.

V is TRBV9 and J is TRBJ2-4; TRBD1 matches at 9 bases. The CDR3 is 13 amino acids. The germline V gene encodes CDR1 SGDLS and CDR2 YYNGEE. V lost 4 bases to trimming and J lost 8 bases; unmatched junction nucleotides: 4. CDR3 in amino acids: CASSSRQGDIQYF. The DNA of the CDR3 is TGTGCCAGCAGCTCTCGACAGGGGGACATTCAGTACTTC. Using reference TRBV9 and TRBJ2-4 for the parts outside the CDR3, the full variable domain is DSGVTQTPKHLITATGQRVTLRCSPRSGDLSVYWYQQSLDQGLQFLIQYYNGEERAKGNILERFSAQQFPDLHSELNLSSLELGDSALYFCASSSRQGDIQYFGAGTRLSVL.

Concerning this clonotype itself: One end of the junction varies from germline; a read error may be responsible. The chain joins TRBV14 to TRBJ2-7; TRBD2 is a possible D gene (7 bases). Per the germline V gene, CDR1 is SGHDN and CDR2 is FVKESK. This CDR3 spans 13 amino acids. For the CDR3, the DNA is TGTGCCGGCAGCCCCGGGGGGCGCCGTGAGCAGTACTTC. Translated, it gives CAGSPGGRREQYF.

V and J are TRBV4-1 and TRBJ1-2; 9 positions agree with TRBD1. The CDR3 consists of 15 residues. J gave up 8 bases and V 5 bases, and 12 bases lay outside the gene matches. Germline CDR1 and CDR2: MGHRA and YSYEKL. CDR3 DNA: TGCGCCAGCAGCGGAAGCACCGGGACAGGGAGCGGCTACACCTTC. Translated: CASSGSTGTGSGYTF.

This clonotype was recorded many times. The genes are TRBV7-6 and TRBJ1-2; the match to TRBD1 covers 10 bases. Germline V CDR1 and CDR2: SGHVS, FNYEAQ. The CDR3 has 13 residues. V lost 5 bases and J lost 6; bases outside the gene matches: 3. DNA for the CDR3: TGTGCCAGCAGCCTGGGACAGGGGCATGGCTACACCTTC. Amino acids: CASSLGQGHGYTF.

The CDR3 DNA sequence: TGTGCCAGCAGTGCCGGGACTAGCTTCTCCTACGAGCAGTACTTC. Encoded protein: CASSAGTSFSYEQYF. The chain joins TRBV25-1 to TRBJ2-7; 9 bases agree with TRBD2. The germline CDR1 and CDR2 sequences are MGHDK and SYGVNS. This CDR3 comprises 15 residues. V lost 4 bases to trimming and J lost 0 bases; unmatched junction nucleotides: 4.

This sequence joins TRBV7-9 and TRBJ1-1, with D tentatively TRBD1 (5 bases). The V gene's germline CDR1 is SEHNR and CDR2 FQNEAQ (reference sequence). Trimming took off 6 bases at V and 5 bases at J, with 22 bases between the two ends. The CDR3 sequence is 16 residues long. The CDR3 sequence is CASSQEPGRQRTEAFF. The CDR3 nucleotides read TGTGCCAGCAGTCAAGAGCCGGGACGCCAGCGGACTGAAGCTTTCTTT.

This clonotype was observed many times. The gene calls are TRBV2 and TRBJ2-7, with a tentative D call TRBD1 (6 bases). CDR1 is SNHLY, CDR2 FYNNEI, per germline. The CDR3 extends over 13 amino acids. Trimming took 6 bases from V and 6 from J, leaving 15 bases between them. This chain's CDR3 is CASRIRGNGEQYF. As DNA, the CDR3 is TGTGCCAGCAGGATCAGGGGTAATGGCGAGCAGTACTTC.

About this clonotype: A much larger clone sits a single nucleotide away, making a read error possible. The chain has TRBV24-1 and TRBJ1-4, with 10 bases fitting TRBD1. The CDR3 spans 16 residues. J gave up 6 bases and V 5 bases, and 8 bases lay outside the gene matches. Germline CDR1 and CDR2: KGHDR and SFDVKD. CDR3 sequence reads: CATSGTTGTGDEKLFF. DNA for the CDR3: TGTGCCACCAGTGGAACCACCGGGACAGGGGATGAAAAACTGTTTTTT.

In nucleotides, the CDR3 is TGTGCCAGCAGCTTAGCTGGACCGTTCACGGGGAACACCATATATTTT. Protein: CASSLAGPFTGNTIYF. This chain uses TRBV7-2 with TRBJ1-3; D is unresolved. Between the trimmed V and J ends, which lost 0 bases and 7 bases, there was a span of 16 bases. The CDR3 loop spans 16 amino acids. Germline loops: CDR1 SGHTA, CDR2 FQGNSA. Drawing the rest from reference TRBV7-2 and TRBJ1-3, the complete variable domain is GAGVSQSPSNKVTEKGKDVELRCDPISGHTALYWYRQSLGQGLEFLIYFQGNSAPDKSGLPSDRFSAERTGGSVSTLTIQRTQQEDSAVYLCASSLAGPFTGNTIYFGEGSWLTVV.

This clonotype occurred many times. The CDR3 here is CSVSRGGRETQYF. The DNA for the CDR3 is TGCAGCGTTTCGAGGGGGGGAAGGGAGACCCAGTACTTC. The chain carries TRBV29-1 and TRBJ2-5; possibly TRBD2 for D (7 bases). The germline V and J ends were trimmed by 5 bases and 5 bases, with 15 bases remaining between them. Looked up from germline, CDR1 is SQVTM and CDR2 is ANQGSEA. This CDR3 is built from 13 residues.

The chain recombines TRBV10-3 with TRBJ2-7; D is perhaps TRBD1 (5 bases). Germline V gives CDR1 ENHRY, CDR2 SYGVKD. V was trimmed by 6 bases and J by 2 bases, leaving 11 bases between them. The CDR3 runs 13 residues. The CDR3 nucleotides are TGTGCCATCAGGATAGACAGCCCCTACGAGCAGTACTTC. It encodes CAIRIDSPYEQYF.

This clonotype was seen at least ten times. J is TRBJ1-5 and V is TRBV29-1; the D gene is possibly TRBD1 (6 bases). CDR3 length: 12 amino acids. V lost 4 bases and J lost 3, with 7 bases in between. In germline, CDR1 is SQVTM, CDR2 ANQGSEA. CDR3 sequence (DNA): TGCAGCGTTGGGGACACCAATCAGCCCCAGCATTTT. Translated, it gives CSVGDTNQPQHF.

This clonotype has ten or more counts. The chain uses TRBV9 and TRBJ1-1; tentative D call: TRBD1 (6 bases). Germline CDR1 SGDLS, CDR2 YYNGEE. The CDR3 has 14 residues. Trimming removed 4 bases at V and 7 bases at J, with 17 bases between. The CDR3: CASSLQGLGDEAFF. The CDR3, as DNA: TGTGCCAGCAGCCTACAGGGTTTGGGCGATGAAGCTTTCTTT.

This clonotype showed up just a few times. The CDR3: CASSRDTGNYGYTF. The CDR3, as DNA: TGTGCCAGCAGCCGAGACACGGGTAACTATGGCTACACCTTC. The chain uses TRBV7-9 and TRBJ1-2; D is undetermined. Germline loops: CDR1 SEHNR, CDR2 FQNEAQ (reference sequence). V was trimmed by 5 bases and J by 1 base, leaving 11 bases between them. This CDR3 has 14 residues.